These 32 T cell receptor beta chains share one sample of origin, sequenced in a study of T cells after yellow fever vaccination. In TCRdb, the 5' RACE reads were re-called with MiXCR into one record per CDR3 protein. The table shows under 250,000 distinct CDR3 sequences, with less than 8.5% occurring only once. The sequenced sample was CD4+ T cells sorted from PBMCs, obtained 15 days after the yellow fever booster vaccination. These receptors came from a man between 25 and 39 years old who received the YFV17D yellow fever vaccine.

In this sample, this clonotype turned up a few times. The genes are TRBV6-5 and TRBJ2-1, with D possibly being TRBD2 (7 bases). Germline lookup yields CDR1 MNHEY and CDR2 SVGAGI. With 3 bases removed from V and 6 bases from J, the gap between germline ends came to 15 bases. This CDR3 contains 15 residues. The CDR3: CASSYPRGRGNEQFF. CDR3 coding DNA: TGTGCCAGCAGTTATCCTAGGGGGAGGGGCAATGAGCAGTTCTTC.

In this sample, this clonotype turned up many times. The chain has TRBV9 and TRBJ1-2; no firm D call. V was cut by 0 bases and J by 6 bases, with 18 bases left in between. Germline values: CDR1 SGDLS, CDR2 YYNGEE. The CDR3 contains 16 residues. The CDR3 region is CASSVARTGQHNGYTF. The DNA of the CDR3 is TGTGCCAGCAGCGTAGCTCGGACTGGGCAGCATAATGGCTACACCTTC.

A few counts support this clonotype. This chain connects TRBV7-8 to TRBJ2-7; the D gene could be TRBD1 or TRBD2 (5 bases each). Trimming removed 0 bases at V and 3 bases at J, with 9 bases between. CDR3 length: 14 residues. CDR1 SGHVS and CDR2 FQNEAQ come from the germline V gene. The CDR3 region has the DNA TGTGCCAGCAGCTTAGCGGGACGCAACTACGAGCAGTACTTC. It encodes CASSLAGRNYEQYF.

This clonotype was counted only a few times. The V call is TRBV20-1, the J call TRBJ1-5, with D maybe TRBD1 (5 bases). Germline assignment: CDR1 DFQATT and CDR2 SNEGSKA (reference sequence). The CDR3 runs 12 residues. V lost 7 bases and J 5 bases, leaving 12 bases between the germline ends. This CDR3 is CSGRAGYQPQHF. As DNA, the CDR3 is TGCAGTGGCAGGGCCGGGTATCAGCCCCAGCATTTT.

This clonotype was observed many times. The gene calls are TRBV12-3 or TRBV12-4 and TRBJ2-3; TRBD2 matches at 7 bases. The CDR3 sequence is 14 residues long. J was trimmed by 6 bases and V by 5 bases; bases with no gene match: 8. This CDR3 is CASSPQGGYDTQYF. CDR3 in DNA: TGTGCCAGCAGTCCCCAGGGAGGGTACGATACGCAGTATTTT.

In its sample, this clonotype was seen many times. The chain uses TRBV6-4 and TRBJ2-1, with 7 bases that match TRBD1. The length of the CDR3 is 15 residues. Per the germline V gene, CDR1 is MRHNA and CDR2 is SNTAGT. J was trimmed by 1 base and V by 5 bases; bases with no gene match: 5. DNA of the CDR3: TGTGCCAGCAGTCGCGGACAGGCATCCTACAATGAGCAGTTCTTC. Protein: CASSRGQASYNEQFF.

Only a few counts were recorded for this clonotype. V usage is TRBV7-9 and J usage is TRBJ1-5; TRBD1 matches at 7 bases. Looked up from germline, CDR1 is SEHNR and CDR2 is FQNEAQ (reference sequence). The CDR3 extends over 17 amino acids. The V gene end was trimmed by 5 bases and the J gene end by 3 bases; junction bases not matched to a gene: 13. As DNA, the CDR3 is TGTGCCAGCAGCCGAACCGGACAGGAGCCTGCCAATCAGCCCCAGCATTTT. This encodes CASSRTGQEPANQPQHF.

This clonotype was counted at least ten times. The CDR3 is CAISEGGPEYF. The CDR3 region has the DNA TGTGCCATCAGTGAGGGAGGCCCTGAGTACTTC. The chain employs TRBV10-3 and TRBJ2-7, with D possibly TRBD2 on 5 matching bases. Trimming removed 2 bases from V and 11 bases from J, with 10 bases in between. The germline gives CDR1 ENHRY, CDR2 SYGVKD. This CDR3 is 11 amino acids long.

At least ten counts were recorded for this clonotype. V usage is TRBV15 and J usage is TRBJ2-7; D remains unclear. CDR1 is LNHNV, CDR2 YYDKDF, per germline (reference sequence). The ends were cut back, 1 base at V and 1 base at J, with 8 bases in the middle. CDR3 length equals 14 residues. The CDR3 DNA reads TGTGCCACCAGCAGAGGAGCGACGTCCTACGAGCAGTACTTC. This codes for CATSRGATSYEQYF. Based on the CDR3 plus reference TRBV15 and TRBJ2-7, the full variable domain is DAMVIQNPRYQVTQFGKPVTLSCSQTLNHNVMYWYQQKSSQAPKLLFHYYDKDFNNEADTPDNFQSRRPNTSFCFLDIRSPGLGDTAMYLCATSRGATSYEQYFGPGTRLTVT.

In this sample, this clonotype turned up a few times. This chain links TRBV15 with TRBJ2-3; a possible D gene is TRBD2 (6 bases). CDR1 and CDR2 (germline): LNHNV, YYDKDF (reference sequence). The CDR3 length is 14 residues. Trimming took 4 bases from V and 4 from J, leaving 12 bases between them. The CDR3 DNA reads TGTGCCACCAGCATTGGAGGGTTGGCAGATACGCAGTATTTT. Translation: CATSIGGLADTQYF.

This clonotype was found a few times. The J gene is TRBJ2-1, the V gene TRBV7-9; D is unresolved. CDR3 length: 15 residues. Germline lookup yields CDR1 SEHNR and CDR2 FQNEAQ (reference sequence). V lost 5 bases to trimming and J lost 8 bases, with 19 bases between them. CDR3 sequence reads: CASSPHGGLGDEQFF. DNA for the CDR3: TGTGCCAGCAGCCCCCATGGCGGCCTGGGCGATGAGCAGTTCTTC.

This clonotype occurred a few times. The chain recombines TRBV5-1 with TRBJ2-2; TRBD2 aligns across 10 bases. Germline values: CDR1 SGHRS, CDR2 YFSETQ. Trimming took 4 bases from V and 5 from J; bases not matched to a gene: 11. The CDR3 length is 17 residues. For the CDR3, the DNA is TGCGCCAGCAGCCCCGGACTAGCGGTCCTTAGAACCGGGGAGCTGTTTTTT. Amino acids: CASSPGLAVLRTGELFF. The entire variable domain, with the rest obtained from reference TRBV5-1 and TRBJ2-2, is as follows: KAGVTQTPRYLIKTRGQQVTLSCSPISGHRSVSWYQQTPGQGLQFLFEYFSETQRNKGNFPGRFSGRQFSNSRSEMNVSTLELGDSALYLCASSPGLAVLRTGELFFGEGSRLTVL.

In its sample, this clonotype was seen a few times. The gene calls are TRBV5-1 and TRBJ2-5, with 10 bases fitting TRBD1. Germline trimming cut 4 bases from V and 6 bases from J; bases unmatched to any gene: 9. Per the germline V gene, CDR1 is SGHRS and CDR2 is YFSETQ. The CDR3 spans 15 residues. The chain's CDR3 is CASSQQGTGEKTQYF. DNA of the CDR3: TGCGCCAGCAGCCAACAGGGGACAGGGGAAAAGACCCAGTACTTC. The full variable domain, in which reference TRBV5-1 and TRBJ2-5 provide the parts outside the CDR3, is KAGVTQTPRYLIKTRGQQVTLSCSPISGHRSVSWYQQTPGQGLQFLFEYFSETQRNKGNFPGRFSGRQFSNSRSEMNVSTLELGDSALYLCASSQQGTGEKTQYFGPGTRLLVL.

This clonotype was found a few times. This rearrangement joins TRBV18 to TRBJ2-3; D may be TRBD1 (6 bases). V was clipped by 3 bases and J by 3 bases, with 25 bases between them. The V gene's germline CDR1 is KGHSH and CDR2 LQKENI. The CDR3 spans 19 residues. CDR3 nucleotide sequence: TGTGCCAGCTCACCGTCACTCCGGACAGACCTCTCCCATACAGATACGCAGTATTTT. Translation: CASSPSLRTDLSHTDTQYF.

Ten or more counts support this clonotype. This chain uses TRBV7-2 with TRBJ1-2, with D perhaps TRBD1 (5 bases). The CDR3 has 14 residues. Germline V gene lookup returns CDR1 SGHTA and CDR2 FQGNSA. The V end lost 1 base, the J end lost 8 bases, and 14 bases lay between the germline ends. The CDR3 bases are TGTGCCAGCAGCTTAGGGGGCAGGAGGGTAGGCTACACCTTC. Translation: CASSLGGRRVGYTF.

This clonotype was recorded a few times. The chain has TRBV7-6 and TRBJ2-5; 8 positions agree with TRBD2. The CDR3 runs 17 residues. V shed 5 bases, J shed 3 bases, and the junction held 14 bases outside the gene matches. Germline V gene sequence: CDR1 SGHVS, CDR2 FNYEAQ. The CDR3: CASSRGLAGGWEETQYF. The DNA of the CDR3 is TGTGCCAGCAGCCGAGGACTAGCCGGAGGGTGGGAAGAGACCCAGTACTTC.

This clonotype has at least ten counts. CDR3 amino acids: CASSPGLYNEQFF. In DNA, the CDR3 is TGTGCCAGCAGCCCGGGACTCTACAATGAGCAGTTCTTC. The chain is built from TRBV14 and TRBJ2-1; TRBD2 is a possible D gene (6 bases). V lost 4 bases, J lost 3 bases, and 7 bases lay in between. The CDR3 spans 13 residues. The germline V gene has CDR1 SGHDN and CDR2 FVKESK.

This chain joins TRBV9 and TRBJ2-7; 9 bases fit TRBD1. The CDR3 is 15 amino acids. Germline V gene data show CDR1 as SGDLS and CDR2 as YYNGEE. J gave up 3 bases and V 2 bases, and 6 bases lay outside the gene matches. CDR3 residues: CASSVRTGAIYEQYF. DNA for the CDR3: TGTGCCAGCAGCGTCCGGACAGGGGCCATCTACGAGCAGTACTTC.

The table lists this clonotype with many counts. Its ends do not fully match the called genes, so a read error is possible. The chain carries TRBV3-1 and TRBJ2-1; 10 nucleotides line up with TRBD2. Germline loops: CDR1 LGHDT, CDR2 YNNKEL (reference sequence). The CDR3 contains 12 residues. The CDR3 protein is CASSPGLAEASF. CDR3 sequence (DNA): TGTGCCAGCAGCCCCGGACTAGCGGAGGCTTCCTTC.

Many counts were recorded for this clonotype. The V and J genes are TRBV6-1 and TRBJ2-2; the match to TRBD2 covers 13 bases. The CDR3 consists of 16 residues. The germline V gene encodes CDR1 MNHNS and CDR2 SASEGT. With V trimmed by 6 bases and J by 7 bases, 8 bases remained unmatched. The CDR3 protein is CASRGGLAGANGELFF. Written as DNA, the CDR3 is TGTGCCAGCAGAGGCGGACTAGCGGGAGCCAACGGGGAGCTGTTTTTT.

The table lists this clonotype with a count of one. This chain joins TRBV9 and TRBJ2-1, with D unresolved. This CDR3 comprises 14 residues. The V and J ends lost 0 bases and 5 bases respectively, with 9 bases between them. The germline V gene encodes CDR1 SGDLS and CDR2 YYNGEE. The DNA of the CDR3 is TGTGCCAGCAGCGTAGCTCCTAATAACAATGAGCAGTTCTTC. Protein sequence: CASSVAPNNNEQFF.

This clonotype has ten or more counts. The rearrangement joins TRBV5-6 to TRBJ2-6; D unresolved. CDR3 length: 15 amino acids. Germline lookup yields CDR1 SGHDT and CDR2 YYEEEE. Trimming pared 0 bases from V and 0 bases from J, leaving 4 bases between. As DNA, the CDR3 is TGTGCCAGCAGCTTGGGACTCTCTGGGGCCAACGTCCTGACTTTC. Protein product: CASSLGLSGANVLTF.

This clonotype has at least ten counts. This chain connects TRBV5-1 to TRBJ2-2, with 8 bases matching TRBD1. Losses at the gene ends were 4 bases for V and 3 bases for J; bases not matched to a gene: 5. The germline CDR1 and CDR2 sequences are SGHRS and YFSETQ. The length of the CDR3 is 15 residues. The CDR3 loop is CASSQGQVDTGELFF. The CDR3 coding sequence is TGCGCCAGCAGCCAGGGACAGGTCGACACCGGGGAGCTGTTTTTT.

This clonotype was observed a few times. This CDR3 reads CASSPTDTDTQYF. CDR3 nucleotides: TGTGCCAGCAGCCCTACCGACACAGATACGCAGTATTTT. The chain employs TRBV7-8 and TRBJ2-3; D is unresolved. CDR1 SGHVS and CDR2 FQNEAQ come from the germline V gene. The CDR3 has 13 amino acids. The V and J ends lost 5 bases and 2 bases respectively, with 8 bases between them.

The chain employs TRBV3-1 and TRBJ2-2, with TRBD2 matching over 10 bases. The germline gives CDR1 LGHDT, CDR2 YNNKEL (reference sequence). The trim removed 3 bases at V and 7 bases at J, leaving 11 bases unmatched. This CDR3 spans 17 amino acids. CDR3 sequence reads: CASSQAASGRANGELFF. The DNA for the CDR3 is TGTGCCAGCAGCCAGGCGGCCAGCGGGAGGGCCAACGGGGAGCTGTTTTTT.

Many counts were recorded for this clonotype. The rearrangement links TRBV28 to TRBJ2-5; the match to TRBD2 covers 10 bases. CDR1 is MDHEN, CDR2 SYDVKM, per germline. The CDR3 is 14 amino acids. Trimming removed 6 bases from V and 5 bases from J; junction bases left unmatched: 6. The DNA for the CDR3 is TGTGCCAGCAGCTATCTAGCGGGGGCGGAGACCCAGTACTTC. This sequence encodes CASSYLAGAETQYF.

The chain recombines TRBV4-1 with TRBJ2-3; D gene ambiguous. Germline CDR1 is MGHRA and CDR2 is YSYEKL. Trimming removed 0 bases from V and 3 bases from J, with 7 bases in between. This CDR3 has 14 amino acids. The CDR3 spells CASSQEGQTDTQYF. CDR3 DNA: TGCGCCAGCAGCCAAGAAGGGCAAACAGATACGCAGTATTTT.

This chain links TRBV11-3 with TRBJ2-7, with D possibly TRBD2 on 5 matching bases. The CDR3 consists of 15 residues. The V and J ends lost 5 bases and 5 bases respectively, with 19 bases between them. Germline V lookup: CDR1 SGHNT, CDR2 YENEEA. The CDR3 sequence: CASSDPRAPHNEQYF. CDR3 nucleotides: TGTGCCAGCAGCGATCCGAGGGCTCCTCATAACGAGCAGTACTTC.

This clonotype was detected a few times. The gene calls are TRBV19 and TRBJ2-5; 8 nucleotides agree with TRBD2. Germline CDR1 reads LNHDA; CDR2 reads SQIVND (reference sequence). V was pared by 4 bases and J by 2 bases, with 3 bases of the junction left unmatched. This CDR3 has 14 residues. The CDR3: CASSKLAEQETQYF. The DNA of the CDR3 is TGTGCCAGTAGTAAACTAGCGGAACAAGAGACCCAGTACTTC.

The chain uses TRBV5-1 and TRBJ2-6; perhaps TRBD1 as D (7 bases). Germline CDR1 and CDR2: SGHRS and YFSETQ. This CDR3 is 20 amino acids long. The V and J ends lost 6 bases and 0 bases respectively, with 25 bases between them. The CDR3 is CASTGTGGTAIRSGANVLTF. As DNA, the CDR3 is TGCGCCAGCACGGGGACGGGCGGGACAGCGATACGCTCTGGGGCCAACGTCCTGACTTTC.

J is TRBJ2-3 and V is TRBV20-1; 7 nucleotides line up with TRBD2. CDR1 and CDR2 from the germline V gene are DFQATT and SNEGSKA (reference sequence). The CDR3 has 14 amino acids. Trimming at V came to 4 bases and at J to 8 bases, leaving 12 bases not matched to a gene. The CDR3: CSAKAGPILATQYF. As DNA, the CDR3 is TGCAGTGCTAAAGCGGGGCCCATTCTCGCTACGCAGTATTTT.

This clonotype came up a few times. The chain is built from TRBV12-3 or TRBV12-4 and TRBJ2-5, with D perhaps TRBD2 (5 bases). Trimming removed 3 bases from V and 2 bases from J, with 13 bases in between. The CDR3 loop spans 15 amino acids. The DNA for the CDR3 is TGTGCCAGCAGTTTTAGGAGAATAGCGCAAGAGACCCAGTACTTC. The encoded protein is CASSFRRIAQETQYF.